The 10 T cell receptor beta chains below were found in one sample sequenced in a study of blood T cell repertoires in COVID-19. Clones were read by immunoSEQ multiplex PCR, and TCRdb kept only the in-frame ones, dropping some. This table holds roughly 200,000 clones, 84% found once. Source material: peripheral blood. The source is a woman older than 75 with COVID-19, enrolled during active disease.

This clone was seen once. This rearrangement joins TRBV24-1 to TRBJ2-5, with D perhaps matching TRBD1 (7 bases). This CDR3 is 16 amino acids long. The V end was cut by 4 bases, the J end by 2 bases, with 16 bases between. Germline CDR1 reads KGHDR; CDR2 reads SFDVKD. The CDR3 sequence is CATSERTGRGQETQYF. DNA for the CDR3: TGTGCCACCAGTGAACGGACAGGTCGGGGGCAAGAGACCCAGTACTTC.

V and J are TRBV9 and TRBJ2-3; TRBD1 might be the D (5 bases). The CDR3 runs 15 residues. Trimming took off 1 base at V and 0 bases at J, with 9 bases between the two ends. Germline-derived CDR1 and CDR2 are SGDLS and YYNGEE. The CDR3 region has the DNA TGTGCCAGCAGCGTAAGGGGAATAAGCACAGATACGCAGTATTTT. Translating gives CASSVRGISTDTQYF.

This clone has only a few counts. V is TRBV3-1 (or the pseudogene TRBV3-2) and J is TRBJ1-1, with unresolved D. Germline CDR1 reads LGHDT; CDR2 reads YNNKEL (reference sequence). Trimming took 0 bases from V and 4 from J, leaving 12 bases between them. The CDR3 extends over 15 amino acids. The CDR3 protein is CASSQENLRGTEAFF. CDR3 sequence (DNA): TGTGCCAGCAGCCAAGAAAATTTGCGTGGCACTGAAGCTTTCTTT.

The CDR3 DNA follows: TGTGCCAGCAGCCCCGACACTGAAGCTTTCTTT. It is translated as CASSPDTEAFF. V usage is TRBV4-2 and J usage is TRBJ1-1, with D unresolved. The CDR3 totals 11 residues. Trimming took off 4 bases at V and 3 bases at J, with 3 bases between the two ends. In germline, CDR1 is LGHNA, CDR2 YNFKEQ.

The chain employs TRBV24-1 and TRBJ2-1, with TRBD2 identical over 9 bases. The CDR3 spans 17 residues. Germline V CDR1 and CDR2: KGHDR, SFDVKD. Trimming took 3 bases from V and 7 from J; bases not matched to a gene: 12. CDR3 sequence: CATSDPTRGTSWNEQFF. The CDR3, as DNA: TGTGCCACCAGTGATCCCACACGCGGGACTAGCTGGAATGAGCAGTTCTTC.

The sample holds one count of this clone. The chain recombines TRBV4-3 with TRBJ2-5, with D possibly being TRBD2 (5 bases). CDR1 is LGHNA, CDR2 YSLEER, per germline. The CDR3 covers 14 residues. V was pared by 4 bases and J by 7 bases, with 16 bases between. The CDR3: CASSLYWAGGTQYF. CDR3 nucleotides: TGCGCCAGCAGCCTCTACTGGGCAGGAGGGACCCAGTACTTC.

The chain employs TRBV18 and TRBJ2-7; possible D gene TRBD2, 6 bases. V lost 4 bases and J 6 bases, leaving 16 bases between the germline ends. This CDR3 region has 14 residues. Germline values: CDR1 KGHSH, CDR2 LQKENI. CDR3 amino acids: CASSRGIAEGEQYF. The CDR3 nucleotides are TGTGCCAGCTCACGCGGGATAGCGGAGGGCGAGCAGTACTTC.

This clone appeared a few times. The gene calls are TRBV5-4 and TRBJ1-5; weak D call: TRBD1 (6 bases). The V and J ends lost 0 bases and 2 bases respectively, with 6 bases between them. CDR3 size: 14 residues. Per the germline V gene, CDR1 is SGHNT and CDR2 is YYREEE (reference sequence). The CDR3 sequence: CASSLEGGNQPQHF. The CDR3 region has the DNA TGTGCCAGCAGCTTGGAGGGGGGCAATCAGCCCCAGCATTTT.

CDR3 sequence: CASSLQGAGNTIYF. The DNA for the CDR3 is TGTGCCAGCAGTTTACAGGGGGCGGGAAACACCATATATTTT. This chain links TRBV2 with TRBJ1-3, with TRBD1 matching 9 bases. Per the germline V gene, CDR1 is SNHLY and CDR2 is FYNNEI. This CDR3 comprises 14 residues. V shed 5 bases, J shed 4 bases, and the junction held 3 bases outside the gene matches. The variable domain in full, with the rest retrieved from reference TRBV2 and TRBJ1-3, is EPEVTQTPSHQVTQMGQEVILRCVPISNHLYFYWYRQILGQKVEFLVSFYNNEISEKSEIFDDQFSVERPDGSNFTLKIRSTKLEDSAMYFCASSLQGAGNTIYFGEGSWLTVV.

J is TRBJ2-1 and V is TRBV7-3, with D tentatively TRBD1 (6 bases). Germline CDR1 SGHTA, CDR2 FQGTGA. V was shortened by 8 bases and J by 11 bases, with 19 bases between the two germline ends. There are 13 residues in the CDR3. CDR3 DNA sequence: TGTGCCAGCGACCAAGGACAGCTAAGTAAGCAGTTCTTC. Encoded protein: CASDQGQLSKQFF. Complete variable domain (other parts from reference TRBV7-3 and TRBJ2-1): GAGVSQTPSNKVTEKGKYVELRCDPISGHTALYWYRQSLGQGPEFLIYFQGTGAADDSGLPNDRFFAVRPEGSVSTLKIQRTERGDSAVYLCASDQGQLSKQFFGPGTRLTVL.